Given below is one TCR beta chain in context. Some clones are missing from TCRdb's copy, which holds only in-frame ones; the method was immunoSEQ multiplex PCR. The sample lists under 40,000 clones; about 90% were seen once. This record belongs to a study of PD-L1 blockade in urothelial cancer. Study as a whole: Atezolizumab therapy began for patients in the mid-2010s, dosed at 1,200 mg intravenously every 3 weeks. Male sex and bladder-origin urothelial cancer characterized about 90% of the roughly 30 patients. In terms of prior chemotherapy, patients had received 0 to 3 regimens.

Germline-derived CDR1 and CDR2 are GTSNPN and SVGIG (reference sequence). V gave up 3 bases and J gave up 0 bases; unmatched junction bases: 6. The CDR3 consists of 16 residues. Here the sequenced sample was PBMCs, taken around atezolizumab (anti-PD-L1) treatment. The chain is built from TRBV30 and TRBJ2-1; TRBD2 matches 9 bases. The TCR was taken from a man aged 45-65 years with urothelial cancer. The CDR3 sequence: CAWRGSGGSSYNEQFF. The CDR3 DNA reads as TGTGCCTGGAGGGGTAGCGGGGGAAGCTCCTACAATGAGCAGTTCTTC.